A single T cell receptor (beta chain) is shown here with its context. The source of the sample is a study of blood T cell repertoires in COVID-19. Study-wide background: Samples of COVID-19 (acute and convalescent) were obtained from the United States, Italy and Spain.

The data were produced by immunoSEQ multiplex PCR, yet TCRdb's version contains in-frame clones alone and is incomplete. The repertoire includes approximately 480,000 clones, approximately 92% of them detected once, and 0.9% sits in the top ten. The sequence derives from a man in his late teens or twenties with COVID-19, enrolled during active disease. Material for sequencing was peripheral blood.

CDR3 nucleotide sequence: TGTGCCAGCAGCCGGCGGGGGAGCAATTCACCCCTCCACTTT. It is translated as CASSRRGSNSPLHF. The chain employs TRBV14 and TRBJ1-6; a possible D gene is TRBD1 (5 bases). V was trimmed by 4 bases and J by 7 bases, leaving 11 bases between them. The CDR3 extends over 14 amino acids. Germline CDR1 and CDR2: SGHDN and FVKESK. The full variable domain, completed using reference TRBV14 and TRBJ1-6, is EAGVTQFPSHSVIEKGQTVTLRCDPISGHDNLYWYRRVMGKEIKFLLHFVKESKQDESGMPNNRFLAERTGGTYSTLKVQPAELEDSGVYFCASSRRGSNSPLHFGNGTRLTVT.